The sequence of this T cell receptor beta chain was determined in a study of T cell responses to AZD1222 COVID-19 vaccine. TCRdb's copy holds only in-frame clones and misses some; the assay was immunoSEQ multiplex PCR. This table holds about 94,000 clones, 70% to 90% found once. The germline gives CDR1 LNHDA, CDR2 SQIVND (reference sequence). Trimming shortened V by 3 bases and J by 2 bases, and 11 bases separated the two germline ends. The CDR3 runs 14 residues. This clone came up once. The sequencing used peripheral blood, collected on day 0 of AZD1222 vaccination. The receptor's source is an adult in good health. V gene TRBV19 combines with J gene TRBJ2-7; TRBD2 is a possible D gene (5 bases). CDR3 region: CASSITRDTYEQYF. CDR3 coding DNA: TGTGCCAGTAGTATTACTCGGGATACCTACGAGCAGTACTTC.